The sequence of this T cell receptor (beta chain) was determined in a study of CD8 T cells in ankylosing spondylitis. Overall study findings and caveats: Matched synovial fluid from ankylosing spondylitis patients was reported to be enriched for disease-linked clones. CD8+ disease-linked clones were present at relatively low frequencies in blood. Blood of patients with ankylosing spondylitis appeared to be characterized by a TCR beta motif of 8 or 9 highly homologous variants.

This clonotype was found many times. Its antigen is not identified. Each TCR beta library was made by quantitative 5'-RACE that incorporated molecular barcodes. TCRdb re-called the 5' RACE reads through MiXCR, storing one row per CDR3 protein. The sample shows almost 30,000 distinct CDR3 sequences, less than 6.5% of them seen only once. Germline loops: CDR1 SGDLS, CDR2 YYNGEE. This CDR3 spans 19 amino acids. Trimming removed 0 bases at V and 0 bases at J, with 19 bases between. The receptor was isolated from a female donor with ankylosing spondylitis or in good health (not recorded which). The chain employs TRBV9 and TRBJ2-1; TRBD2 might be the D (7 bases). Sequencing used blood, either unsorted or a sorted T cell fraction (not recorded which). DNA of the CDR3: TGTGCCAGCAGCGTAGGCGGAGCGACCCGGGGGGCCTCCTACAATGAGCAGTTCTTC. As protein: CASSVGGATRGASYNEQFF.